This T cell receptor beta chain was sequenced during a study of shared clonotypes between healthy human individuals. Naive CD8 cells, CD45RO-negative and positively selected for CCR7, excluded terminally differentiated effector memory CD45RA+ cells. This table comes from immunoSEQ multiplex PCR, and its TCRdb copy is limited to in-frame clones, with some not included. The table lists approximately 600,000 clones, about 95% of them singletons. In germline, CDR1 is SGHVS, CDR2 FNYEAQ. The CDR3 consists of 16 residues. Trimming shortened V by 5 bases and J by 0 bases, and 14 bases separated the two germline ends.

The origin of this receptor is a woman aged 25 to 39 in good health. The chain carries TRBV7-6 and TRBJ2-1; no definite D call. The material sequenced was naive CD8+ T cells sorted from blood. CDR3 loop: CASSGNTWSSYNEQFF. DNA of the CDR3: TGTGCCAGCAGCGGAAATACCTGGAGCTCCTACAATGAGCAGTTCTTC.